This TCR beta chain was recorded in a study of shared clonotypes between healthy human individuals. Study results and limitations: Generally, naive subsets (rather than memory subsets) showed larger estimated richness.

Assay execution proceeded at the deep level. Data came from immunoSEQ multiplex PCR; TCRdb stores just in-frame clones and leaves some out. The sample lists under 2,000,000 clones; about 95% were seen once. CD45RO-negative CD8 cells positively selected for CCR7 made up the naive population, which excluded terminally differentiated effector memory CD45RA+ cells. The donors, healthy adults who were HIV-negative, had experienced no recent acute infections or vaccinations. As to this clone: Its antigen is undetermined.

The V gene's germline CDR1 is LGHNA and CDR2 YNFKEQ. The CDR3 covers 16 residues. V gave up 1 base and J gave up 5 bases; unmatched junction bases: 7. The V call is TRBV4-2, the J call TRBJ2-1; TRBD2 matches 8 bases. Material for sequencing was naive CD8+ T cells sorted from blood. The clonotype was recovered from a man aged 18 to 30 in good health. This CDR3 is CASSQAVTSENNEQFF. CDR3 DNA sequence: TGTGCCAGCAGCCAAGCAGTGACTAGCGAGAACAATGAGCAGTTCTTC.